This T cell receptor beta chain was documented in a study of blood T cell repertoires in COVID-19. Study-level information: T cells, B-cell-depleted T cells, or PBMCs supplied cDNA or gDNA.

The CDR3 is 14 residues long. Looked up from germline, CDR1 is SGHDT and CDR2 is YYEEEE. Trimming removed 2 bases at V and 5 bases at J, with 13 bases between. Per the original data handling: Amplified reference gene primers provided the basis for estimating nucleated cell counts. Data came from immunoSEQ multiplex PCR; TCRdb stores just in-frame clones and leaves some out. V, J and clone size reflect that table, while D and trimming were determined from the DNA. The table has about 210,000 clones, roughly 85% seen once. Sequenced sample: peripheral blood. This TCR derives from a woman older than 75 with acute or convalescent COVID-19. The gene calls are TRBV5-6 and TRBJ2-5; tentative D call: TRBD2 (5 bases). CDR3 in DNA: TGTGCCAGCAGCTTAGGACTCCTGGGGGAGACCCAGTACTTC. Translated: CASSLGLLGETQYF.